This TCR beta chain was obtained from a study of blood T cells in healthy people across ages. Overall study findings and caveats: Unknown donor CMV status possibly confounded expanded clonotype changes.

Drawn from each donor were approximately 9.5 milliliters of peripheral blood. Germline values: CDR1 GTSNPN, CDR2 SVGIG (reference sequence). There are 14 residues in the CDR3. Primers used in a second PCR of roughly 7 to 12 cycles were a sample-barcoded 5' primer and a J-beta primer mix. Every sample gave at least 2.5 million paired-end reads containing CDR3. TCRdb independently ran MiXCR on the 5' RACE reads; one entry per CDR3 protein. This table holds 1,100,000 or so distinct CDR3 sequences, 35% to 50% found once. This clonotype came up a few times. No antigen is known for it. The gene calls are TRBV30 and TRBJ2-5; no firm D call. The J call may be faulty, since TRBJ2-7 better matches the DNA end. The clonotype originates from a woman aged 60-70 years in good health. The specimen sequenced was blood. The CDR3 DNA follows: TGTGCCTGGAGTGGTAACTCGCTCTGGGGCGAGCAGTACTTC. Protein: CAWSGNSLWGEQYF.